The 5 T cell receptor beta chains given below trace back to one sample, sequenced in a study of control samples from healthy donors and cancer patients. The data were produced by immunoSEQ multiplex PCR, yet TCRdb's version contains in-frame clones alone and is incomplete. In all, the sample yields 150,000 to 200,000 clones. The sequenced sample consisted of blood. The receptors were gathered from a woman aged 25 to 39 in good health.

V and J are TRBV5-1 and TRBJ1-6, with TRBD1 matching 7 bases. V lost 0 bases to trimming and J lost 9 bases; unmatched junction nucleotides: 3. The CDR3 is 14 residues long. Germline V gives CDR1 SGHRS, CDR2 YFSETQ. CDR3 coding DNA: TGCGCCAGCAGCTTGGACAGGGGAGTTTCACCCCTCCACTTT. Translated, it gives CASSLDRGVSPLHF.

The rearrangement joins TRBV5-4 to TRBJ1-2; TRBD1 matches 7 bases. This CDR3 comprises 14 residues. Losses at the gene ends were 4 bases for V and 0 bases for J; bases not matched to a gene: 3. Per the germline V gene, CDR1 is SGHNT and CDR2 is YYREEE (reference sequence). The CDR3 bases are TGTGCCAGCAGCGGCAGGGGGGCTAACTATGGCTACACCTTC. Residues: CASSGRGANYGYTF.

The chain joins TRBV6-2 or TRBV6-3 to TRBJ1-1; TRBD1 aligns across 7 bases. J gave up 3 bases and V 4 bases, and 2 bases lay outside the gene matches. The CDR3 covers 13 residues. CDR1 is MNHEY and CDR2 is SVGEGT in the germline V gene. CDR3: CASSLRGHTEAFF. For the CDR3, the DNA is TGTGCCAGCAGTTTAAGGGGGCACACTGAAGCTTTCTTT.

In the case of this clone: The same CDR3 is also encoded by other DNA sequences in this sample. V and J are TRBV7-9 and TRBJ1-6; D gene uncertain. Between the trimmed V and J ends, which lost 5 bases and 7 bases, there was a span of 3 bases. CDR3 length equals 11 residues. CDR1 SEHNR and CDR2 FQNEAQ come from the germline V gene (reference sequence). CDR3 sequence (DNA): TGTGCCAGCAGCGAAAATTCACCCCTCCACTTT. Amino acid sequence: CASSENSPLHF.

The chain joins TRBV28 to TRBJ2-1, with 9 bases that match TRBD2. In germline, CDR1 is MDHEN, CDR2 SYDVKM. J gave up 0 bases and V 4 bases, and 10 bases lay outside the gene matches. The CDR3 is 18 amino acids. The CDR3 DNA reads TGTGCCAGCAGTTATCGTCTAGCGGGGCAAAGCTCCTACAATGAGCAGTTCTTC. Translated: CASSYRLAGQSSYNEQFF.